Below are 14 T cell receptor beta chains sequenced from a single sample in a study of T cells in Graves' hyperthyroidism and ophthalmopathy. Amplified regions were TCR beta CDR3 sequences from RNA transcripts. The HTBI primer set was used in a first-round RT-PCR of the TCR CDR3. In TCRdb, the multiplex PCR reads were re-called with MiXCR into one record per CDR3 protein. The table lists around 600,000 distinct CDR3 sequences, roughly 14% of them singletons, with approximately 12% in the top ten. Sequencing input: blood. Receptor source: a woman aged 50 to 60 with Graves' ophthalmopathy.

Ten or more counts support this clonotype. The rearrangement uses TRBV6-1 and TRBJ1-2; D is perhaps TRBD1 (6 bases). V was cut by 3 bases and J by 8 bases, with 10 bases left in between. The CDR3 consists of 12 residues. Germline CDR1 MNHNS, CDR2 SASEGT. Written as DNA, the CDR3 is TGTGCCAGCAGTGACCACAGGGTAGGCTACACCTTC. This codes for CASSDHRVGYTF.

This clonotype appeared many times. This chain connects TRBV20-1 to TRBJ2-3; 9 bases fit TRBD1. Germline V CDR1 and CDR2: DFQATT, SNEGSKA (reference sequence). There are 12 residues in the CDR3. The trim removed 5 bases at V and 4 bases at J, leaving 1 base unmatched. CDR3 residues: CSAGDRADTQYF. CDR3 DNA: TGCAGTGCTGGGGACAGGGCAGATACGCAGTATTTT.

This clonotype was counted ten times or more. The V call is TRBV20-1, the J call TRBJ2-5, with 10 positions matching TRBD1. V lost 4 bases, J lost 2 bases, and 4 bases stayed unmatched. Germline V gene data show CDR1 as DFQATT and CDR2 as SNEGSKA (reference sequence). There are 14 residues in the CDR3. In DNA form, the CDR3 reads TGCAGTGCTAAACGGGACAGGGGACAAGAGACCCAGTACTTC. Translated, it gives CSAKRDRGQETQYF.

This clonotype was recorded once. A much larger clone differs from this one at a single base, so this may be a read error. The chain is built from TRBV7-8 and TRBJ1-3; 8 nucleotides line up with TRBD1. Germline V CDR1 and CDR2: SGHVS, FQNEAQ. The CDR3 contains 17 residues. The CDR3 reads CAGSLVLAGGRRNTIYF. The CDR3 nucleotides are TGTGCCGGCAGCTTAGTTCTGGCAGGGGGCCGCAGAAACACCATATATTTT.

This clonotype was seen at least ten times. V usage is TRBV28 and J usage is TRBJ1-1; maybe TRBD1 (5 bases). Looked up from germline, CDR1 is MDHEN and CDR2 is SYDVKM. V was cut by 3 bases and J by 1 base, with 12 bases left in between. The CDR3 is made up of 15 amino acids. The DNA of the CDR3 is TGTGCCAGCAGTTTCCAAGGGGAGGGGAACACTGAAGCTTTCTTT. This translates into CASSFQGEGNTEAFF.

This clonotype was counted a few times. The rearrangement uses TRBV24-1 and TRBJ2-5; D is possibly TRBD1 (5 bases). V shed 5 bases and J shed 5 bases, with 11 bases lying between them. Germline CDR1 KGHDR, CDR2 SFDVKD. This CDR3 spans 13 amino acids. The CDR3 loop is CATSAQGTETQYF. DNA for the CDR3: TGTGCCACCAGTGCGCAGGGTACCGAGACCCAGTACTTC.

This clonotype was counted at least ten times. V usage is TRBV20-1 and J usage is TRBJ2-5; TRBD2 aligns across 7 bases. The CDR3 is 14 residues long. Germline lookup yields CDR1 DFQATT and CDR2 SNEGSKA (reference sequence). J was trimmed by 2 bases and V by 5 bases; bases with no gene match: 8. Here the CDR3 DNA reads TGCAGTGCTCTCCGGGACTACCCTCAAGAGACCCAGTACTTC. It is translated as CSALRDYPQETQYF.

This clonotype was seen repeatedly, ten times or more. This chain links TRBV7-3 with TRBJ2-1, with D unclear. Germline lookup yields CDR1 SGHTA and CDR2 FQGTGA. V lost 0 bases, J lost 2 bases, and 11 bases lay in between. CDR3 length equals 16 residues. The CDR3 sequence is CASSLTGNRAYNEQFF. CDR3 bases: TGTGCCAGCAGCTTAACTGGGAATAGGGCCTACAATGAGCAGTTCTTC.

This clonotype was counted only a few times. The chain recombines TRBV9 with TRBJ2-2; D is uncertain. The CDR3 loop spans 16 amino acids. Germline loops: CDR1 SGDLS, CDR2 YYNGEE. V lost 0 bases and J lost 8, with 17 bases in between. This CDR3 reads CASSVATGYIGGELFF. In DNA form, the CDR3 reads TGTGCCAGCAGCGTAGCTACGGGTTACATTGGGGGGGAGCTGTTTTTT. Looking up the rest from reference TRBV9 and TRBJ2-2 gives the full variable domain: DSGVTQTPKHLITATGQRVTLRCSPRSGDLSVYWYQQSLDQGLQFLIQYYNGEERAKGNILERFSAQQFPDLHSELNLSSLELGDSALYFCASSVATGYIGGELFFGEGSRLTVL.

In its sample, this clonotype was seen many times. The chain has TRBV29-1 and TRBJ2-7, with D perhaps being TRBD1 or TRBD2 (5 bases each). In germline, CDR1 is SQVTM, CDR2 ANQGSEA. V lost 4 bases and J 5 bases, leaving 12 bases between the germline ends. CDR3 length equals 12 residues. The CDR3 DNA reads TGCAGCGTTGCCTCGGGGACCCACGAGCAGTACTTC. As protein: CSVASGTHEQYF.

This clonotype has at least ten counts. The CDR3 DNA sequence: TGTGCCAGCAGTTATAATAGCGGGAGTTCCTACGAGCAGTACTTC. Translated, it gives CASSYNSGSSYEQYF. The chain uses TRBV27 and TRBJ2-7, with 9 bases aligning to TRBD2. The germline V gene has CDR1 MNHEY and CDR2 SMNVEV (reference sequence). The V segment lost 4 bases and the J segment 1 base; nucleotides outside the gene matches: 5. The CDR3 consists of 15 residues.

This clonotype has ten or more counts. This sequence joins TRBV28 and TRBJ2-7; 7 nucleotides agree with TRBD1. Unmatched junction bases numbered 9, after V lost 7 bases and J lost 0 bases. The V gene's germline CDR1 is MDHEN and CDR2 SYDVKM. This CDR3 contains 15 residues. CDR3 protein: CASTFGQAHSYEQYF. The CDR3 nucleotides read TGTGCCAGCACCTTCGGACAGGCCCACTCCTACGAGCAGTACTTC.

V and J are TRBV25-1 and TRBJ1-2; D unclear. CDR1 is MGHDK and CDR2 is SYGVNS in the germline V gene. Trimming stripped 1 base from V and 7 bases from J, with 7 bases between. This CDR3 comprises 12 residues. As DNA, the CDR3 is TGTGCCAGCAGTGAATTGGGGATTGGCTACACCTTC. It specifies CASSELGIGYTF.

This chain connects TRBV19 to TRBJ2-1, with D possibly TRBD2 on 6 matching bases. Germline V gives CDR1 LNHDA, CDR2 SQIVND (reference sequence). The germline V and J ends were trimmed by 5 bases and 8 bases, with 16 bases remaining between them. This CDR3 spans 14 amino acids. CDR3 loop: CASSLSTRGDEQFF. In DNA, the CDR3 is TGTGCCAGTAGTCTGTCCACACGCGGGGATGAGCAGTTCTTC.